What follows are 16 T cell receptor beta chains derived from one specimen sequenced in a study of radiation and T cells in renal cell carcinoma. Assay used: immunoSEQ multiplex PCR; TCRdb lists only in-frame clones, some missing. This sample has approximately 150,000 clones, with approximately 87% found just once. The time point denotes: baseline pretreatment blood. Regarding treatment: 15 Gy SBRT to primary tumor, nephrectomy 4 weeks later. Material: blood, obtained from a patient whose treatment included radiotherapy and nephrectomy. The receptors here all came from a woman in her forties or fifties with renal cell carcinoma.

The chain links TRBV7-6 to TRBJ1-3; D is ambiguous. The V gene lost 5 bases and the J gene lost 4 bases, with 9 bases spanning the gap. The CDR3 runs 13 residues. Per germline, CDR1 SGHVS and CDR2 FNYEAQ. The CDR3 here is CASSSTWGNTIYF. CDR3 in DNA: TGTGCCAGCAGCAGTACGTGGGGAAACACCATATATTTT.

The gene calls are TRBV7-2 and TRBJ2-7, with TRBD1 matching 9 bases. Germline CDR1 and CDR2: SGHTA and FQGNSA. CDR3 length equals 15 residues. Germline trimming cut 4 bases from V and 2 bases from J; bases unmatched to any gene: 6. The CDR3 loop reads CASSSDRGETYEQYF. The CDR3, as DNA: TGTGCCAGCAGCTCTGACAGGGGGGAAACCTACGAGCAGTACTTC.

The DNA for the CDR3 is TGTGCCAGCAGCCGTGATGTGGGGGAGCAGTACTTC. Protein sequence: CASSRDVGEQYF. This chain connects TRBV7-8 to TRBJ2-7; no definite D call. V lost 5 bases and J lost 7, with 12 bases in between. The CDR3 covers 12 residues. Germline CDR1 and CDR2: SGHVS and FQNEAQ.

V and J are TRBV7-5 and TRBJ1-2. TRBV7-5 is an annotated pseudogene. The CDR3 sequence is 16 residues long. The CDR3 DNA reads TGTGCCAGAAGCTTCCCCCGTGAAGGGTACGTCTATGGCTACACCTTC. Residues: CARSFPREGYVYGYTF.

The chain carries TRBV6-8 and TRBJ1-5; D perhaps matches TRBD1 (6 bases). The germline V gene has CDR1 MNHGY and CDR2 SAAAGT. Trimming cost V 5 bases and J 0 bases, with 11 bases left between them. The CDR3 is 15 amino acids. The CDR3 sequence: CASSRGHSSNQPQHF. As DNA, the CDR3 is TGTGCCAGCAGTCGGGGACACAGTAGCAATCAGCCCCAGCATTTT.

The chain is built from TRBV4-1 and TRBJ1-2; D perhaps matches TRBD1 (6 bases). The V and J ends lost 1 base and 8 bases respectively, with 17 bases between them. Germline V gene lookup returns CDR1 MGHRA and CDR2 YSYEKL. The CDR3 runs 15 residues. In nucleotides, the CDR3 is TGCGCCAGCAGCCAAGTCCGGGGGCGCGGGGAAGGCTACACCTTC. It encodes CASSQVRGRGEGYTF.

This chain links TRBV18 with TRBJ1-2; weak D call: TRBD1 (6 bases). The V gene lost 2 bases and the J gene lost 3 bases, with 10 bases spanning the gap. CDR1 and CDR2 from the germline V gene are KGHSH and LQKENI. The CDR3 runs 14 residues. CDR3 residues: CASSPNREYYGYTF. DNA for the CDR3: TGTGCCAGCTCACCAAACAGGGAGTACTATGGCTACACCTTC.

This chain uses TRBV10-3 with TRBJ1-2, with 7 positions matching TRBD1. V was clipped by 2 bases and J by 2 bases; unmatched bases: 2. Germline V gene lookup returns CDR1 ENHRY and CDR2 SYGVKD. This CDR3 has 14 amino acids. CDR3 bases: TGTGCCATCAGTGAGACAGGGGAAAACTATGGCTACACCTTC. It specifies CAISETGENYGYTF.

The chain joins TRBV28 to TRBJ1-4; 7 bases map to TRBD1. Trimming cost V 1 base and J 8 bases; bases outside gene matches: 4. In germline, CDR1 is MDHEN, CDR2 SYDVKM. This CDR3 is 14 amino acids long. DNA of the CDR3: TGTGCCAGCAGTTTATCACAGGGGAGCGAAAAACTGTTTTTT. Its protein product is CASSLSQGSEKLFF.

The V gene is TRBV6-6, the J gene TRBJ1-2; 7 bases match TRBD1. V shed 9 bases and J 8 bases; nucleotides not matched to a gene: 9. CDR1 is MNHNY and CDR2 is SVGAGI in the germline V gene (reference sequence). CDR3 length equals 12 residues. CDR3 loop: CASNTGDDGYTF. The CDR3 DNA reads TGTGCCAGTAACACAGGGGATGACGGCTACACCTTC.

CDR3 protein: CASSDWGPGNTIYF. Here the CDR3 DNA reads TGTGCCAGCAGTGACTGGGGGCCTGGAAACACCATATATTTT. The V call is TRBV6-1, the J call TRBJ1-3; D may be TRBD1 (6 bases). V lost 3 bases to trimming and J lost 2 bases, with 8 bases between them. The germline V gene encodes CDR1 MNHNS and CDR2 SASEGT. The CDR3 runs 14 residues.

In this sample, this clone turned up once. The V and J genes are TRBV5-4 and TRBJ2-7; D could derive from TRBD1 or TRBD2 (5 bases each). The CDR3 runs to 14 residues. The germline V and J ends were trimmed by 4 bases and 3 bases, with 14 bases remaining between them. Germline CDR1 SGHNT, CDR2 YYREEE (reference sequence). This CDR3 is CASSVRDRVYEQYF. The CDR3 nucleotides are TGTGCCAGCAGCGTCCGGGACCGAGTCTACGAGCAGTACTTC.

V gene TRBV6-1 combines with J gene TRBJ1-2; TRBD1 agrees at 8 bases. Germline-derived CDR1 and CDR2 are MNHNS and SASEGT. V dropped 10 bases and J dropped 5; count of bases not matched to a gene: 6. This CDR3 contains 12 residues. This CDR3 is CATTGQEYGYTF. In nucleotides, the CDR3 is TGTGCCACCACGGGACAGGAGTATGGCTACACCTTC.

The V and J genes are TRBV7-3 and TRBJ2-1; a weak D match, TRBD1 (5 bases). The length of the CDR3 is 15 residues. V was clipped by 1 base and J by 9 bases, with 16 bases between them. Germline V lookup: CDR1 SGHTA, CDR2 FQGTGA. CDR3 region: CASSLNGRAGGEQFF. CDR3 bases: TGTGCCAGCAGCTTAAACGGCAGGGCTGGTGGTGAGCAGTTCTTC.

The rearrangement uses TRBV5-4 and TRBJ2-5, with 11 bases matching TRBD2. The CDR3 covers 15 residues. CDR1 SGHNT and CDR2 YYREEE come from the germline V gene (reference sequence). With 4 bases clipped from V and 4 bases from J, the junction kept 6 bases outside the gene matches. The CDR3 bases are TGTGCCAGCAGCGGCCAACTAGCGGGGGCAGAGACCCAGTACTTC. It yields the protein CASSGQLAGAETQYF.

The rearrangement links TRBV2 to TRBJ2-3; no reliable D call. Looked up from germline, CDR1 is SNHLY and CDR2 is FYNNEI. The CDR3 length is 15 residues. The germline V and J ends were trimmed by 1 base and 0 bases, with 8 bases remaining between them. CDR3 in amino acids: CASSEDLVSTDTQYF. For the CDR3, the DNA is TGTGCCAGCAGTGAAGACCTAGTAAGCACAGATACGCAGTATTTT.